Listed below are T cell receptor beta chains from one sample, sequenced in a study of T-cell memory formation after mild COVID-19. TCRdb reprocessed the 5' RACE reads with MiXCR, giving one entry per CDR3 protein. The sample lists roughly 500,000 distinct CDR3 sequences; about a fifth were seen once. The sequenced sample consisted of PBMCs or a T cell subset sorted from them (not recorded which). Receptor source: an adult woman who had mild COVID-19 (a few samples of this study predate the infection). Cell type and time point are not known. Each CDR3 is given with its conserved first and last residue. A D gene is named only where the DNA matches it firmly. A row's size may be missing; if present it is once, few, many or a size class.

CDR3	DNA	J	V	D	size
CASSLSRQGAPTTEAFF	TGTGCCAGCAGCTTAAGTCGACAGGGGGCCCCGACGACTGAAGCTTTCTTT	TRBJ1-1	TRBV7-6	TRBD1	.
CASSLGRGLYTEAFF	TGCGCCAGCAGCTTGGGGAGGGGGCTCTACACTGAAGCTTTCTTT	TRBJ1-1	TRBV5-1	TRBD1	.
CASGPNTGELFF	TGTGCCAGCGGTCCTAACACCGGGGAGCTGTTTTTT	TRBJ2-2	TRBV9	.	many
CASSQASQGYQPQHF	TGTGCCAGCAGCCAAGCCTCACAGGGTTATCAGCCCCAGCATTTT	TRBJ1-5	TRBV3-1	.	few
CASTLRQGPYEQYF	TGTGCCAGCACCCTAAGACAGGGGCCCTACGAGCAGTACTTC	TRBJ2-7	TRBV12-3/TRBV12-4	TRBD1	.
CASSLDTPRNEQFF	TGTGCCAGCAGCTTAGACACCCCAAGGAATGAGCAGTTCTTC	TRBJ2-1	TRBV7-9	.	.
CASSLPGTATEAFF	TGTGCCAGCAGTTTACCGGGGACAGCCACTGAAGCTTTCTTT	TRBJ1-1	TRBV12-3/TRBV12-4	TRBD1	many
CASSLYTGLHQPQHF	TGTGCCAGCAGCCTATATACGGGCCTTCATCAGCCCCAGCATTTT	TRBJ1-5	TRBV12-3/TRBV12-4	.	few
CASSVDGQNYGYTF	TGTGCCAGCAGTGTAGATGGACAGAACTATGGCTACACCTTC	TRBJ1-2	TRBV6-1	.	few
CASSSGQGDYGYTF	TGCGCCAGCAGCTCGGGACAGGGGGACTATGGCTACACCTTC	TRBJ1-2	TRBV5-1	TRBD1	many
CASTGPGQPNEQFF	TGTGCCAGCACCGGACCGGGCCAACCGAATGAGCAGTTCTTC	TRBJ2-1	TRBV12-3/TRBV12-4	.	few
CASREVRNTGELFF	TGTGCCAGCAGAGAAGTAAGGAACACCGGGGAGCTGTTTTTT	TRBJ2-2	TRBV2	.	.
CASRTVGLGEKLFF	TGTGCCAGCAGGACTGTCGGGTTGGGTGAAAAACTGTTTTTT	TRBJ1-4	TRBV12-3/TRBV12-4	.	few
CASIWTGGPYEQYF	TGTGCCAGCATCTGGACAGGGGGCCCCTACGAGCAGTACTTC	TRBJ2-7	TRBV5-5	TRBD1	.
CASTPAPRTQYF	TGTGCCAGCACCCCAGCCCCTCGTACGCAGTATTTT	TRBJ2-3	TRBV12-3/TRBV12-4	.	.
CAWSPRTGGNNIQYF	TGTGCCTGGAGTCCCCGGACAGGGGGCAATAACATTCAGTACTTC	TRBJ2-4	TRBV30	TRBD1	.
CASRGLRRESPLHF	TGTGCCAGCAGAGGACTGAGACGGGAGTCACCCCTCCACTTT	TRBJ1-6	TRBV27	.	.
CASSLSAGGNGYTF	TGTGCCAGCAGTTTGAGCGCAGGGGGCAATGGCTACACCTTC	TRBJ1-2	TRBV12-3/TRBV12-4	TRBD1	few
CASSHWLGYEQYF	TGTGCCAGCAGCCATTGGCTCGGCTACGAGCAGTACTTC	TRBJ2-7	TRBV7-9	.	few
CASSLVEGRRNGYTF	TGTGCCAGCAGCTTGGTGGAAGGGAGAAGGAATGGCTACACCTTC	TRBJ1-2	TRBV5-6	.	.
CATSRQLSAGGSNEQFF	TGTGCCACCAGCAGACAGCTATCGGCAGGGGGCTCGAATGAGCAGTTCTTC	TRBJ2-1	TRBV15	TRBD1	few
CASSRARLAYQETQYF	TGTGCCAGCAGCCGGGCCCGGCTAGCCTACCAAGAGACCCAGTACTTC	TRBJ2-5	TRBV11-2	.	few
CASRPSRQGIFPNTGELFF	TGTGCCAGCAGACCTAGCAGGCAGGGGATATTTCCGAACACCGGGGAGCTGTTTTTT	TRBJ2-2	TRBV12-3/TRBV12-4	.	few
CSAVGTGVTEAFF	TGCAGTGCTGTCGGTACAGGGGTTACTGAAGCTTTCTTT	TRBJ1-1	TRBV20-1	TRBD1	few
CASSLSPTDYNEQFF	TGTGCCAGCAGTTTATCCCCAACGGATTACAATGAGCAGTTCTTC	TRBJ2-1	TRBV27	.	many
CASIRAGGQETQYF	TGTGCCAGCATCAGAGCGGGGGGCCAAGAGACCCAGTACTTC	TRBJ2-5	TRBV7-9	TRBD2	.
CATSRQGLLGGYTF	TGTGCCACCAGCAGACAGGGGTTGCTAGGAGGCTACACCTTC	TRBJ1-2	TRBV15	.	.
CASSPWGYNQPQHF	TGTGCCAGCAGCCCCTGGGGCTACAATCAGCCCCAGCATTTT	TRBJ1-5	TRBV12-3/TRBV12-4	.	.
CSVEQGSGNTIYF	TGCAGCGTTGAACAAGGCTCTGGAAACACCATATATTTT	TRBJ1-3	TRBV29-1	.	.
CASERSTNTGELFF	TGTGCCAGTGAGAGGTCCACGAACACCGGGGAGCTGTTTTTT	TRBJ2-2	TRBV12-3/TRBV12-4	.	.
CASSSRVAEQFF	TGTGCCAGCAGCAGCAGGGTGGCTGAGCAGTTCTTC	TRBJ2-1	TRBV7-9	.	few
CASNWGLNQPQHF	TGTGCCAGCAACTGGGGCCTAAATCAGCCCCAGCATTTT	TRBJ1-5	TRBV2	.	.
CSARDTSSYNEQFF	TGCAGTGCTAGAGATACCAGCTCCTACAATGAGCAGTTCTTC	TRBJ2-1	TRBV20-1	.	few
CAWGAGGLPGYTF	TGTGCCTGGGGGGCAGGGGGCCTCCCTGGCTACACCTTC	TRBJ1-2	TRBV30	TRBD1	.
CASSPGTNLNEQFF	TGTGCCAGCAGCCCCGGGACTAACCTAAATGAGCAGTTCTTC	TRBJ2-1	TRBV5-5	TRBD2	many
CASSLSADGNEQFF	TGTGCCAGCAGTTTATCTGCGGACGGGAATGAGCAGTTCTTC	TRBJ2-1	TRBV27	.	.
CATNPSGGVNEQFF	TGTGCCACCAATCCTAGCGGGGGGGTTAATGAGCAGTTCTTC	TRBJ2-1	TRBV24-1	TRBD2	few
CASSLGYRGAGYNEQFF	TGTGCCAGCAGCTTGGGCTACAGGGGAGCGGGATACAATGAGCAGTTCTTC	TRBJ2-1	TRBV5-4	.	few
CSAPHVPGGMKTQYF	TGCAGTGCCCCCCATGTCCCGGGAGGGATGAAGACCCAGTACTTC	TRBJ2-5	TRBV20-1	TRBD2	.
CASSPEPDSYEQYF	TGTGCCAGCAGCCCCGAACCCGACAGCTACGAGCAGTACTTC	TRBJ2-7	TRBV5-4	.	.
CASSYGGGDPYEQYF	TGTGCCAGCAGTTACGGCGGGGGAGACCCCTACGAGCAGTACTTC	TRBJ2-7	TRBV6-2/TRBV6-3	TRBD2	.
CASSLARGRGSGANVLTF	TGTGCCAGCAGCTTAGCCAGGGGGCGAGGCTCTGGGGCCAACGTCCTGACTTTC	TRBJ2-6	TRBV7-8	TRBD1	.
CASSFVPAGGEETQYF	TGCGCCAGCAGCTTCGTTCCAGCGGGGGGGGAAGAGACCCAGTACTTC	TRBJ2-5	TRBV5-1	TRBD2	.
CAWSVRAGRNTEAFF	TGTGCCTGGAGTGTTAGGGCAGGGAGGAACACTGAAGCTTTCTTT	TRBJ1-1	TRBV30	.	.
CASSHLTVNTEAFF	TGTGCCAGCAGCCACCTAACAGTGAACACTGAAGCTTTCTTT	TRBJ1-1	TRBV2	.	.
CASNRNPAGTDTQYF	TGTGCCAGCAACAGAAACCCTGCAGGGACAGATACGCAGTATTTT	TRBJ2-3	TRBV27	.	few
CATSREGIQPEDIQYF	TGTGCCACCAGCAGAGAGGGAATCCAACCTGAGGACATTCAGTACTTC	TRBJ2-4	TRBV15	.	.
CASSVVPDPFSGELFF	TGTGCCAGCAGCGTAGTCCCTGACCCTTTTTCCGGGGAGCTGTTTTTT	TRBJ2-2	TRBV9	.	.
CSVELQGFHEQYF	TGCAGCGTTGAGCTACAGGGTTTCCACGAGCAGTACTTC	TRBJ2-7	TRBV29-1	.	.
CASSIWGASGTGELFF	TGTGCCAGCTCAATATGGGGCGCAAGTGGAACCGGGGAGCTGTTTTTT	TRBJ2-2	TRBV18	.	.
CASREGLAGVYNEQFF	TGCGCCAGCAGGGAGGGACTAGCGGGAGTGTACAATGAGCAGTTCTTC	TRBJ2-1	TRBV5-1	TRBD2	.
CASSLDQGYTQYF	TGTGCCAGCAGCTTGGATCAGGGCTATACGCAGTATTTT	TRBJ2-3	TRBV5-4	.	.
CASSPAEVEQFF	TGCGCCAGCAGTCCGGCGGAGGTTGAGCAGTTCTTC	TRBJ2-1	TRBV23-1	.	.
CSVKVYEQYF	TGCAGCGTTAAGGTCTACGAGCAGTACTTC	TRBJ2-7	TRBV29-1	.	few